These 26 T cell receptor beta chains originate from one sample sequenced in a study of regulatory and conventional T cells in RAG deficiency. Generated by immunoSEQ multiplex PCR, the TCRdb table keeps only in-frame clones and is missing some. In the table there are fewer than 35,000 clones, 70% to 90% of which are singletons. The same sample was also studied in work on regulatory T cells. This second study says: The PCR used 52 TRBV and 13 TRBJ primers.

The sequenced material came from CD8+ T cells sorted from blood. The receptor set was obtained from a human donor in good health.

The genes are TRBV6-1 and TRBJ1-2; 8 bases are a match to TRBD1. The CDR3 totals 13 residues. Germline trimming cut 3 bases from V and 8 bases from J; bases unmatched to any gene: 5. CDR1 and CDR2 (germline): MNHNS, SASEGT. This chain's CDR3 is CASSDRAGGGYTF. CDR3 sequence (DNA): TGTGCCAGCAGTGATCGGGCAGGGGGCGGCTACACCTTC.

The chain has TRBV15 and TRBJ2-1; TRBD2 is a possible D gene (6 bases). V was trimmed by 0 bases and J by 5 bases, leaving 8 bases between them. Germline V CDR1 and CDR2: LNHNV, YYDKDF (reference sequence). CDR3 length equals 14 residues. DNA for the CDR3: TGTGCCACCAGCAGAGATAGCGGAAACAATGAGCAGTTCTTC. Its translation: CATSRDSGNNEQFF.

This chain links TRBV9 with TRBJ2-1; D possibly corresponds to TRBD2 (5 bases). V lost 4 bases, J lost 0 bases, and 11 bases lay in between. Germline V gene data show CDR1 as SGDLS and CDR2 as YYNGEE. The CDR3 loop spans 15 amino acids. This CDR3 is CASSQGGSSYNEQFF. For the CDR3, the DNA is TGTGCCAGCAGCCAAGGTGGGAGCTCCTACAATGAGCAGTTCTTC.

V and J are TRBV27 and TRBJ1-1; the D is unclear. Looked up from germline, CDR1 is MNHEY and CDR2 is SMNVEV (reference sequence). This CDR3 region has 12 residues. The germline V and J ends were trimmed by 5 bases and 1 base, with 5 bases remaining between them. Here the CDR3 reads CASSTGNTEAFF. DNA of the CDR3: TGTGCCAGCAGTACCGGGAACACTGAAGCTTTCTTT.

The V and J genes are TRBV27 and TRBJ1-5, with D perhaps matching TRBD1 (6 bases). V lost 3 bases and J lost 0, with 9 bases in between. The germline V gene encodes CDR1 MNHEY and CDR2 SMNVEV (reference sequence). This CDR3 has 15 amino acids. CDR3 nucleotides: TGTGCCAGCAGTTTGGGACACAATAGCAATCAGCCCCAGCATTTT. Protein sequence: CASSLGHNSNQPQHF.

The DNA for the CDR3 is TGTGCCAGCAGTTCCTTTGGGACTAGCGGGTACAATGAGCAGTTCTTC. Encoded protein: CASSSFGTSGYNEQFF. The chain recombines TRBV27 with TRBJ2-1, with 12 bases matching TRBD2. The CDR3 has 16 amino acids. The J segment lost 4 bases and the V segment lost 4 bases, leaving 5 bases of the junction unmatched. Germline CDR1 is MNHEY and CDR2 is SMNVEV (reference sequence).

This clone was seen more than once but under ten times. In DNA form, the CDR3 reads TGCGCCAGCAGCTTCCTCTCGGTGGACAATGAGCAGTTCTTC. It is translated as CASSFLSVDNEQFF. The chain has TRBV10-2 and TRBJ2-1; no reliable D call. CDR3 length: 14 amino acids. From germline, CDR1 is WSHSY and CDR2 SAAADI. Trimming removed 6 bases at V and 5 bases at J, with 14 bases between.

This clone has a single count. The chain carries TRBV15 and TRBJ2-7, with a weak D call TRBD2 (7 bases). CDR3 size: 15 residues. Germline CDR1 reads LNHNV; CDR2 reads YYDKDF (reference sequence). The ends were cut back, 5 bases at V and 2 bases at J, with 16 bases in the middle. The CDR3 region is CATSGGAEPPYEQYF. Here the CDR3 DNA reads TGTGCCACCAGCGGGGGGGCCGAGCCCCCCTACGAGCAGTACTTC.

CDR3: CASKESGRRTDTQYF. As DNA, the CDR3 is TGTGCCAGCAAAGAAAGCGGGAGAAGAACAGATACGCAGTATTTT. V gene TRBV28 combines with J gene TRBJ2-3; 8 bases line up with TRBD2. CDR1 is MDHEN, CDR2 SYDVKM, per germline. The CDR3 loop spans 15 amino acids. The ends lost 7 bases at V and 3 bases at J; junction bases unmatched: 9. Combining the CDR3 with reference TRBV28 and TRBJ2-3 gives the whole variable domain DVKVTQSSRYLVKRTGEKVFLECVQDMDHENMFWYRQDPGLGLRLIYFSYDVKMKEKGDIPEGYSVSREKKERFSLILESASTNQTSMYLCASKESGRRTDTQYFGPGTRLTVL.

The chain couples TRBV27 to TRBJ2-1, with D perhaps given as TRBD1 or TRBD2 (5 bases each). This CDR3 comprises 19 residues. Trimming shortened V by 0 bases and J by 0 bases, and 18 bases separated the two germline ends. CDR1 is MNHEY and CDR2 is SMNVEV in the germline V gene (reference sequence). The CDR3 DNA follows: TGTGCCAGCAGTTTATCGGCAGGGAGCCCGTTCAGCTCCTACAATGAGCAGTTCTTC. It translates to CASSLSAGSPFSSYNEQFF.

The V and J genes are TRBV18 and TRBJ2-7; D gene ambiguous. Germline CDR1 reads KGHSH; CDR2 reads LQKENI. V gave up 5 bases and J gave up 0 bases, with 5 bases separating them. CDR3 length equals 12 residues. CDR3 protein: CASSESSYEQYF. CDR3 bases: TGTGCCAGCTCAGAAAGCTCCTACGAGCAGTACTTC.

This chain joins TRBV7-8 and TRBJ1-1; possible D gene TRBD1, 6 bases. The CDR3 runs 18 residues. The germline gives CDR1 SGHVS, CDR2 FQNEAQ. Between the trimmed V and J ends, which lost 4 bases and 2 bases, there was a span of 23 bases. The DNA of the CDR3 is TGTGCCAGCAGCTCCCTAACACGCAAACAGGGATCAAACACTGAAGCTTTCTTT. Translating it yields CASSSLTRKQGSNTEAFF.

For the CDR3, the DNA is TGTGCCTGGACCAGGGGATCGAACACCATATATTTT. Its protein is CAWTRGSNTIYF. V and J are TRBV30 and TRBJ1-3, with D tentatively TRBD1 (6 bases). The CDR3 is made up of 12 amino acids. The V end lost 4 bases, the J end lost 7 bases, and 11 bases lay between the germline ends. CDR1 is GTSNPN, CDR2 SVGIG, per germline (reference sequence).

This CDR3 reads CAISERTVNEKLFF. The CDR3 DNA reads TGTGCCATCAGTGAGAGGACAGTTAATGAAAAACTGTTTTTT. V gene TRBV10-3 combines with J gene TRBJ1-4, with a possible D match to TRBD1 (6 bases). CDR3 length: 14 residues. CDR1 is ENHRY, CDR2 SYGVKD, per germline. V lost 2 bases to trimming and J lost 4 bases, with 8 bases between them.

V is TRBV7-9 and J is TRBJ2-5; D gene uncertain. The V end was cut by 1 base, the J end by 2 bases, with 11 bases between. Germline lookup yields CDR1 SEHNR and CDR2 FQNEAQ (reference sequence). CDR3 size: 15 residues. The CDR3: CASSLVPAGQETQYF. Here the CDR3 DNA reads TGTGCCAGCAGCTTAGTACCGGCAGGTCAAGAGACCCAGTACTTC.

J is TRBJ2-7 and V is TRBV19; TRBD1 aligns across 9 bases. The ends lost 3 bases at V and 3 bases at J; junction bases unmatched: 3. CDR3 length equals 14 residues. Germline-derived CDR1 and CDR2 are LNHDA and SQIVND (reference sequence). CDR3 residues: CASSMTGGFYEQYF. The CDR3 DNA is TGTGCCAGTAGTATGACAGGGGGATTCTACGAGCAGTACTTC.

The CDR3 DNA sequence: TGTGCCAGCAGTCCGGGACAGGGCTATATAGATACGCAGTATTTT. Translated: CASSPGQGYIDTQYF. The chain is built from TRBV28 and TRBJ2-3, with TRBD1 matching 9 bases. Losses at the gene ends were 5 bases for V and 5 bases for J; bases not matched to a gene: 8. Per germline, CDR1 MDHEN and CDR2 SYDVKM. The CDR3 length is 15 residues.

DNA of the CDR3: TGTGCCAGCAGTTCCCTACTAGCGGCGAACAATGAGCAGTTCTTC. As protein: CASSSLLAANNEQFF. The V call is TRBV6-5, the J call TRBJ2-1, with 8 bases matching TRBD2. The CDR3 length is 15 residues. The V gene's germline CDR1 is MNHEY and CDR2 SVGAGI. With V trimmed by 4 bases and J by 5 bases, 7 bases remained unmatched.

The gene calls are TRBV11-2 and TRBJ1-2, with D possibly being TRBD1 (5 bases). Germline values: CDR1 SGHAT, CDR2 FQNNGV. The CDR3 runs to 15 residues. The V gene lost 0 bases and the J gene lost 4 bases, with 12 bases spanning the gap. CDR3 DNA sequence: TGTGCCAGCAGCTTAGATTTAGGGACCCGCTATGGCTACACCTTC. Translated, it gives CASSLDLGTRYGYTF.

The CDR3 loop is CASSFTRLAGGQYTQYF. Here the CDR3 DNA reads TGTGCCAGCAGTTTTACCCGACTAGCGGGGGGGCAATATACGCAGTATTTT. The chain links TRBV27 to TRBJ2-3; 14 nucleotides match TRBD2. The CDR3 consists of 17 residues. The V gene's germline CDR1 is MNHEY and CDR2 SMNVEV (reference sequence). After removal of 3 bases from V and 7 bases from J, the junction contained 9 bases not matched to a gene.

The rearrangement links TRBV7-8 to TRBJ2-2; 7 nucleotides agree with TRBD1. CDR3 length: 19 residues. Looked up from germline, CDR1 is SGHVS and CDR2 is FQNEAQ. V shed 5 bases, J shed 1 base, and the junction held 16 bases outside the gene matches. CDR3 loop: CASSLLGVAGTVNTGELFF. CDR3 DNA: TGTGCCAGCAGCCTGCTCGGAGTAGCCGGGACAGTGAACACCGGGGAGCTGTTTTTT. Using reference TRBV7-8 and TRBJ2-2 for the parts outside the CDR3, the full variable domain is GAGVSQSPRYKVAKRGQDVALRCDPISGHVSLFWYQQALGQGPEFLTYFQNEAQLDKSGLPSDRFFAERPEGSVSTLKIQRTQQEDSAVYLCASSLLGVAGTVNTGELFFGEGSRLTVL.

The V and J genes are TRBV28 and TRBJ1-4; D ambiguous. V was trimmed by 4 bases and J by 8 bases, leaving 23 bases between them. Germline-derived CDR1 and CDR2 are MDHEN and SYDVKM. The CDR3 length is 17 residues. Here the CDR3 DNA reads TGTGCCAGCAGTTCCCCTCCTGAAAACCGGAATGAAGAAAAACTGTTTTTT. It encodes CASSSPPENRNEEKLFF.

The chain carries TRBV9 and TRBJ2-7; 10 bases match TRBD1. With V trimmed by 3 bases and J by 6 bases, 12 bases remained unmatched. The CDR3 is 16 residues long. Germline V gene lookup returns CDR1 SGDLS and CDR2 YYNGEE. CDR3 DNA: TGTGCCAGCAGCGCAGGCCCGGGGACAGGGGTATCCGAGCAGTACTTC. It specifies CASSAGPGTGVSEQYF.

This chain uses TRBV2 with TRBJ1-3, with D uncertain. CDR3 length: 16 amino acids. V was shortened by 4 bases and J by 0 bases, with 13 bases between the two germline ends. Germline CDR1 and CDR2: SNHLY and FYNNEI. The CDR3, as DNA: TGTGCCAGCAGTGCTGGTTTCTCTAGCTCTGGAAACACCATATATTTT. It specifies CASSAGFSSSGNTIYF.

The chain couples TRBV27 to TRBJ2-5; D is possibly TRBD2 (5 bases). The J call is uncertain, as TRBJ2-7 better fits the DNA end. The CDR3 runs to 12 residues. Germline V gives CDR1 MNHEY, CDR2 SMNVEV (reference sequence). CDR3 region: CASSSSGYEQYF. CDR3 DNA: TGTGCCAGCAGTTCCAGCGGCTACGAGCAGTACTTC.

The J gene is TRBJ2-7, the V gene TRBV5-6; the match to TRBD1 covers 7 bases. Per the germline V gene, CDR1 is SGHDT and CDR2 is YYEEEE. Trimming at V came to 4 bases and at J to 2 bases, leaving 3 bases not matched to a gene. The CDR3 totals 13 residues. DNA of the CDR3: TGTGCCAGCAGCCCCGGGACAGCCTACGAGCAGTACTTC. This gives the protein CASSPGTAYEQYF.